These 20 T cell receptor beta chains were sequenced from one sample in a study of CD8 T cells in Susac syndrome. Random hexamers served to reverse transcribe about 0.5 to 1 ug RNA. TCRdb redid the calling of the immunoSEQ multiplex PCR reads with MiXCR, one entry per CDR3 protein. This sample carries more than 75,000 distinct CDR3 sequences, 85% to 95% of them seen once, and the ten largest clones take 0.32%. Sequenced sample: CD8+ T cells from PBMCs. The receptors were sampled from a human donor in good health.

V and J are TRBV28 and TRBJ2-7; 8 bases match TRBD1. The CDR3 spans 14 residues. CDR1 MDHEN and CDR2 SYDVKM come from the germline V gene. V shed 4 bases, J shed 3 bases, and the junction held 5 bases outside the gene matches. CDR3 sequence (DNA): TGTGCCAGCAGTTACGAGACAGGGGTCTACGAGCAGTACTTC. Protein sequence: CASSYETGVYEQYF.

This chain joins TRBV7-9 and TRBJ2-7; a possible D gene is TRBD1 (6 bases). Germline V lookup: CDR1 SEHNR, CDR2 FQNEAQ (reference sequence). Trimming removed 4 bases at V and 0 bases at J, with 16 bases between. CDR3 length: 16 amino acids. The CDR3 region is CASSSPDSPHSYEQYF. The CDR3, as DNA: TGTGCCAGCAGCTCCCCGGACAGTCCGCACTCCTACGAGCAGTACTTC.

The gene calls are TRBV30 and TRBJ2-7; no definite D call. V lost 5 bases and J 3 bases, leaving 8 bases between the germline ends. CDR1 is GTSNPN and CDR2 is SVGIG in the germline V gene (reference sequence). This CDR3 contains 11 residues. The CDR3 nucleotides read TGTGCCTGGGGTTTATACTACGAGCAGTACTTC. Its protein is CAWGLYYEQYF.

On this clonotype: The CDR3 ends on some other residue instead of the conserved phenylalanine or tryptophan, so this is likely a read error. CDR3 bases: TGCAGCGTTGTCCAGGGGAACACTGAAGCTTTCCTT. It specifies CSVVQGNTEAFL. V and J are TRBV29-1 and TRBJ1-1, with D perhaps matching TRBD1 (5 bases). Per germline, CDR1 SQVTM and CDR2 ANQGSEA. Between the trimmed V and J ends, which lost 4 bases and 1 base, there was a span of 7 bases. The CDR3 has 12 amino acids.

The chain recombines TRBV23-1 with TRBJ1-6, with 8 bases aligning to TRBD1. TRBV23-1 is marked as an open reading frame, function uncertain. The CDR3 is 16 residues long. V lost 3 bases and J lost 8; bases outside the gene matches: 9. CDR3 sequence: CASSQTGAPSDSPLHF. CDR3 DNA: TGCGCCAGCAGTCAGACAGGGGCCCCGTCGGATTCACCCCTCCACTTT.

The V call is TRBV27, the J call TRBJ2-7; D is tentatively TRBD1 or TRBD2 (5 bases each). There are 14 residues in the CDR3. Trimming took off 0 bases at V and 5 bases at J, with 11 bases between the two ends. The germline gives CDR1 MNHEY, CDR2 SMNVEV (reference sequence). The CDR3 region is CASSLSGTGNEQYF. The DNA of the CDR3 is TGTGCCAGCAGTTTATCGGGGACGGGTAACGAGCAGTACTTC.

The chain has TRBV20-1 and TRBJ2-7; no clear D. The CDR3 covers 15 residues. With 0 bases removed from V and 0 bases from J, the gap between germline ends came to 12 bases. In germline, CDR1 is DFQATT, CDR2 SNEGSKA (reference sequence). CDR3 sequence: CSARDATGPSYEQYF. Here the CDR3 DNA reads TGCAGTGCTAGAGACGCGACGGGCCCCTCCTACGAGCAGTACTTC.

The CDR3 protein is CSARDVSHYSSYEQYF. The CDR3 DNA reads as TGCAGTGCTAGAGATGTGTCGCACTATAGCTCCTACGAGCAGTACTTC. This rearrangement joins TRBV20-1 to TRBJ2-7; D not certain. Trimming shortened V by 0 bases and J by 0 bases, and 15 bases separated the two germline ends. Germline V lookup: CDR1 DFQATT, CDR2 SNEGSKA (reference sequence). CDR3 length: 16 residues.

This clonotype occurred a few times. The CDR3 loop reads CASSSTVNTEAFF. CDR3 sequence (DNA): TGTGCCAGCAGTTCGACAGTTAACACTGAAGCTTTCTTT. The chain has TRBV27 and TRBJ1-1, with a possible D match to TRBD1 (5 bases). Germline CDR1 MNHEY, CDR2 SMNVEV (reference sequence). This CDR3 is built from 13 residues. Trimming pared 4 bases from V and 2 bases from J, leaving 8 bases between.

The rearrangement uses TRBV7-9 and TRBJ1-5, with 9 positions matching TRBD1. V shed 6 bases and J 7 bases; nucleotides not matched to a gene: 7. The CDR3 covers 14 residues. In germline, CDR1 is SEHNR, CDR2 FQNEAQ (reference sequence). The CDR3 here is CASSSQGARQPQHF. CDR3 coding DNA: TGTGCCAGCAGTTCACAGGGGGCCCGACAGCCCCAGCATTTT.

CDR3 residues: CASSLSSGRTTPQHF. The CDR3 DNA sequence: TGTGCCAGCAGTTTATCGAGTGGCAGGACGACGCCCCAGCATTTT. J is TRBJ1-5 and V is TRBV27; no firm D call. With 0 bases removed from V and 9 bases from J, the gap between germline ends came to 15 bases. Germline loops: CDR1 MNHEY, CDR2 SMNVEV (reference sequence). This CDR3 is 15 amino acids long.

The CDR3 DNA sequence: TGTGCCATCAAAAGACAGGGTGGCCATGAGCAGTTCTTC. Amino acids: CAIKRQGGHEQFF. The chain is built from TRBV10-3 and TRBJ2-1; TRBD1 matches 7 bases. J lost 8 bases, V lost 7 bases, and 8 bases had no gene match. This CDR3 contains 13 residues. Germline V gene lookup returns CDR1 ENHRY and CDR2 SYGVKD.

This chain links TRBV5-4 with TRBJ2-3; no firm D call. This CDR3 is built from 15 residues. Germline V gene lookup returns CDR1 SGHNT and CDR2 YYREEE (reference sequence). V lost 0 bases to trimming and J lost 4 bases, with 12 bases between them. The CDR3 DNA sequence: TGTGCCAGCAGCTTGGCCGGATTTGACCCAGATACGCAGTATTTT. It codes for CASSLAGFDPDTQYF.

This clonotype was found a few times. The J gene is TRBJ1-2, the V gene TRBV30; 10 bases map to TRBD1. V dropped 5 bases and J dropped 8; count of bases not matched to a gene: 5. This CDR3 spans 12 amino acids. Germline CDR1 reads GTSNPN; CDR2 reads SVGIG (reference sequence). CDR3 in amino acids: CAWEGTGVGYTF. CDR3 DNA sequence: TGTGCCTGGGAAGGGACAGGGGTGGGCTACACCTTC.

This clonotype was detected only a few times. The V call is TRBV29-1, the J call TRBJ2-7; D call uncertain. Germline V gene sequence: CDR1 SQVTM, CDR2 ANQGSEA. Between the trimmed V and J ends, which lost 6 bases and 0 bases, there was a span of 12 bases. The CDR3 has 13 residues. In nucleotides, the CDR3 is TGCAGCGTGCGGACGGCGAGCTCCTACGAGCAGTACTTC. Its translation: CSVRTASSYEQYF.

The CDR3 spells CSASPEPGLAPHEQYF. The CDR3 DNA sequence: TGCAGTGCTAGCCCCGAACCGGGACTAGCCCCCCACGAGCAGTACTTC. The chain uses TRBV20-1 and TRBJ2-7, with TRBD2 matching over 9 bases. V shed 3 bases, J shed 5 bases, and the junction held 14 bases outside the gene matches. The CDR3 runs 16 residues. CDR1 and CDR2 (germline): DFQATT, SNEGSKA (reference sequence).

CDR3 DNA: TGTGCCAGCTCCTTACCTAGCGGTACGCAGTATTTT. Translating it yields CASSLPSGTQYF. The chain is built from TRBV9 and TRBJ2-3, with TRBD2 matching over 7 bases. The CDR3 has 12 amino acids. Germline CDR1 reads SGDLS; CDR2 reads YYNGEE. Germline trimming cut 7 bases from V and 8 bases from J; bases unmatched to any gene: 7.

This clonotype was detected only a few times. V gene TRBV7-6 combines with J gene TRBJ2-5; tentative D call: TRBD2 (6 bases). CDR3 size: 13 residues. Germline V gene data show CDR1 as SGHVS and CDR2 as FNYEAQ. The V end lost 4 bases, the J end lost 5 bases, and 11 bases lay between the germline ends. This CDR3 is CASSSGVRETQYF. The CDR3 region has the DNA TGTGCCAGCAGCTCGGGGGTTAGGGAGACCCAGTACTTC. The whole variable domain, remainder taken from reference TRBV7-6 and TRBJ2-5, is GAGVSQSPRYKVTKRGQDVALRCDPISGHVSLYWYRQALGQGPEFLTYFNYEAQQDKSGLPNDRFSAERPEGSISTLTIQRTEQRDSAMYRCASSSGVRETQYFGPGTRLLVL.

This chain joins TRBV2 and TRBJ1-1; the D gene is possibly TRBD1 (6 bases). Per the germline V gene, CDR1 is SNHLY and CDR2 is FYNNEI. The CDR3 contains 15 residues. V dropped 1 base and J dropped 1 base, with 10 bases sitting between them. CDR3 nucleotide sequence: TGTGCCAGCAGTGAAGTGGGGGGGGCGAACACTGAAGCTTTCTTT. Protein: CASSEVGGANTEAFF.

This chain uses TRBV29-1 with TRBJ1-5; possibly TRBD1 for D (5 bases). Trimming removed 7 bases at V and 9 bases at J, with 22 bases between. The CDR3 sequence is 14 residues long. Looked up from germline, CDR1 is SQVTM and CDR2 is ANQGSEA. The CDR3 reads CSASTGTSKGPQHF. The CDR3 DNA sequence: TGCAGCGCTTCAACCGGGACCTCGAAGGGGCCCCAGCATTTT. Full variable domain (rest looked up from reference TRBV29-1 and TRBJ1-5): SAVISQKPSRDICQRGTSLTIQCQVDSQVTMMFWYRQQPGQSLTLIATANQGSEATYESGFVIDKFPISRPNLTFSTLTVSNMSPEDSSIYLCSASTGTSKGPQHFGDGTRLSIL.